Below, one T cell receptor (beta chain) is given with its context. There is no known antigen for this receptor. Base-call qualities are not available, and no considerably larger clone is one nucleotide away. These data belong to a study of molecular identifiers for immune sequencing clone quantification (dated by TCRdb to 2017 to 2018). Background for the entire study: For a replicate experiment, RNA from roughly 20,000 or 100,000 naive CD8 T cells was divided into five aliquots, of which four were sequenced. This methods study used CD8 T cells to benchmark TCR RNA copy counting and molecular-identifier clustering-based TCR repertoire sequencing (MIDCIRS).

The paper as a whole reports these results and caveats: Spiked-in Jurkat TCR RNA equivalent to a single cell was reported to be detectable even among 850,000 to 1,000,000 naive CD8 T cells. Naive libraries contained spiked-in Jurkat TCR RNA (approximately ten copies' worth), which is not part of the donor repertoire. Modeling estimated about three recovered TCR RNA copies per cell, compared with 9.5 to 10 by digital PCR, which implies roughly 30% capture efficiency. Clones above 20 RNA copies held over 97% of molecules in CMV-specific effector cells but under 1% in naive cells. Highly expanded clone sizes could be underestimated because identical TCR molecules may share a barcode. When barcode sub-clustering was omitted, TCR diversity was inflated by chimeric consensus sequences, with chimeras reaching as high as 47%.

According to the germline V gene, CDR1 reads SGDLS and CDR2 reads YYNGEE. Counted from cysteine to phenylalanine, this CDR3 has 14 amino acids. The kept DNA is CDR3 alone, 42 bases in frame from the first base. The junction carries 12 bases between V and J, which are trimmed by 0 bases and 8 bases respectively. Receptor libraries were prepared by PCR. The reads were generated on an Illumina HiSeq 4000. Preparation of bulk TCR libraries followed a previously described approach, with the TCR primers listed in Table S5. Total RNA was purified with the Qiagen AllPrep DNA/RNA kit. Reads from multiple sequencing runs of the same library were pooled before analysis. Regarding the original processing steps: Reads were retained only if the reads had an exact TCR constant sequence, and the retained reads were trimmed to 150 nt and grouped according to their 12-nt molecular barcodes. Reads in each barcode group were sub-clustered using a 15% Levenshtein threshold, and a quality-weighted consensus sequence was built for each RNA molecule. Non-functional sequences were discarded, and so were lower-count sequences lying one edit away from another sequence. Based on fitting two negative binomial distributions, any barcode sub-cluster with under 20% of the maximum read count was discarded. TCRdb itself trimmed the public reads at Q25 with fastp, ran MiXCR and retained productive beta chains. Merged by CDR3 protein, the rows form single entries marked with the most common genes and DNA. Here the V and J calls rest on TCRdb's processing, not on the authors' analysis. Present in this sample are around 460,000 distinct CDR3 sequences, 20% to 25% of which were seen just once. 0.7% to 0.95% of the sample belongs to the ten largest clones.

Libraries of naive CD8 T cells were generated from roughly 21,000 to 960,000 sorted cells, with 10%, 30% or 50% of the purified RNA used. On a BD FACSAria II, naive CD8 T cells were FACS-sorted as CD8+CD4-CCR7+CD45RA+ and collected into RLT Plus buffer. Ten to eleven TCR copies' worth of Jurkat RNA were spiked into about 20,000-1,100,000 naive CD8 T cell samples to test detection sensitivity. CD8 T cells were enriched using RosetteSep CD8+ T Cell Enrichment Cocktail and Ficoll-Paque, and the enriched cells then underwent ACK red cell lysis. The specimen sequenced was naive CD8+ T cells from blood, with Jurkat cell RNA spiked in. According to the study, the label for this sample's cell subset or site signals: FACS-sorted CD8+CD4-CCR7+CD45RA+ naive T cells. This sequence originates from a human donor in good health. Some libraries in this study had Jurkat cell RNA spiked in. The chain was built from TRBV9 and TRBJ2-1, with TRBD2 tentatively as D gene (6 bases match). Read as DNA, the sequence is TGTGCCAGCAGCGTAGATTCTAGCGAGGATGAGCAGTTCTTC. Translated, this gives CASSVDSSEDEQFF.